This section outlines one TCR beta chain sequence together with its context. Which antigen it targets is not known. Qualities for individual bases were not recorded, and no much larger clone is one base off. To sequence the TCRbeta CDR3 region, genomic DNA was isolated from the sorted cells. The immunoSEQ Assay was used to sequence the TCRbeta CDR3 regions. In its TCRdb copy, this immuneACCESS table keeps in-frame sequences only and misses some clones. Where compared with another copy, unresolved V genes explain less than half of these, and the others have no known cause. In all, the sample holds some 48,000 clones, and around 90% of those were seen once. Clones ranked in the top ten supply roughly 6.2% of the sample. The data were taken from a study of OX40 agonist ivuxolimab in advanced cancers. Context from the whole study: Ivuxolimab was an agonistic, fully human IgG2 monoclonal antibody directed against OX40 (CD134), a costimulatory receptor. Prior anti-PD-1, anti-PD-L1 or anti-CTLA-4 therapy was permitted, and checkpoint inhibitors had been received by around 40% of dose-escalation patients. Peripheral TCRbeta sequencing aimed to test whether ivuxolimab altered TCR sequence diversity and caused clonal T-cell expansion. Three dose-escalation patients achieved partial responses, one with hepatocellular carcinoma and two with cutaneous melanoma. Of the roughly 54 dose-escalation patients, hepatocellular carcinoma was present in about 20, melanoma in approximately 15, renal cell carcinoma in 9 and head and neck cancer in 9. The paper reports the monotherapy dose-escalation portion (N = 52 patients) of the phase I ivuxolimab trial. The dose-escalation cohort was 82.7% male with a mean age of approximately 59 years, ranging from roughly 23 to 85. Intravenous ivuxolimab was administered to patients every 2 weeks at six dose levels: 0.01, 0.1, 0.3, 1.5, 3 and 10 mg/kg. Overall results and qualifications from the work: At doses of 0.1 to 3.0 mg/kg, clonal expansion of both CD4+ and CD8+ T cells in blood was seen between baseline and week 6. Partial responders in the 0.1-3.0 mg/kg groups had among the lowest normalized peripheral clonal expansion, especially among CD8+ T cells. After ivuxolimab, CD8+ T cells had more expanded clones than CD4+ T cells on average. The antigen specificity of the peripheral T cells that underwent clonal expansion was not determined. Low levels of normalized T-cell clonal expansion were also seen in some patients who did not respond.

Via the germline V gene (reference sequence), CDR1 is LNHDA and CDR2 SQIVND. The CDR3 runs 15 residues from the cysteine to the phenylalanine. CDR3 DNA only is kept here, 45 bases in frame from base 1. V drops 9 bases and J drops 0 bases, leaving 16 bases in between. The trial excluded patients who had a history of autoimmune disease or who were on systemic immunosuppression. In every dose cohort, peripheral blood was drawn for TCR sequencing at baseline, cycle 4 day 1, and cycle 7 day 1. Samples came from an open-label, multicenter, first-in-human phase I dose-escalation trial of ivuxolimab. Adults with locally advanced or metastatic head and neck squamous cell, hepatocellular, melanoma or renal cell carcinoma were enrolled in the trial. CD4+ and CD8+ T cells were sorted separately from peripheral blood before TCR sequencing.

The material sequenced was CD4+ or CD8+ T cells sorted from blood, taken in a trial of the OX40 agonist ivuxolimab. The receptor's source is an adult with an advanced solid tumor such as melanoma, head and neck, liver or kidney cancer. This chain joins TRBV19 to TRBJ2-3; too little of a D gene remains to name it. The CDR3 amino acid sequence is: CASRMALSSTDTQYF. The DNA is as follows: TGTGCCAGCCGGATGGCACTCTCTAGCACAGATACGCAGTATTTT. Supplemented by the reference TRBV19 and TRBJ2-3 proteins around the CDR3, the complete variable domain is DGGITQSPKYLFRKEGQNVTLSCEQNLNHDAMYWYRQDPGQGLRLIYYSQIVNDFQKGDIAEGYSVSREKKESFPLTVTSAQKNPTAFYLCASRMALSSTDTQYFGPGTRLTVL.